These T cell receptor beta chains were read from a single sample in a study of T-cell reconstitution after alpha-beta-depleted transplantation in children. TCRdb fed the PCR reads into MiXCR, producing one record per CDR3 protein. The sample includes fewer than 95,000 distinct CDR3 sequences, more than 9% of them seen just once. Sequenced material: PBMCs from the stem cell graft donor, taken from the stem cell graft. The receptor set was obtained from a human donor who donated a stem cell graft to a child with inherited bone marrow failure. The CDR3 runs from the conserved cysteine through the conserved F or W. The order of the fields is CDR3 length, D gene, clone size, V gene, J gene, CDR3 protein, CDR3 DNA. D genes are given only for firm matches. Only part of the rows carry a size: once, few, many, or a class if the clone is expanded.

17	TRBD1	-	TRBV12-3/TRBV12-4	TRBJ1-5	CASSLGDRGGGNQPQHF	TGTGCCAGCAGTTTGGGGGACAGGGGGGGAGGCAATCAGCCCCAGCATTTT
15	-	-	TRBV19	TRBJ2-1	CASSYVGRGYNEQFF	TGTGCCAGTAGTTACGTGGGAAGGGGCTACAATGAGCAGTTCTTC
13	TRBD1	-	TRBV6-2/TRBV6-3	TRBJ2-1	CASRTGGNNEQFF	TGTGCCAGCCGGACAGGGGGAAACAATGAGCAGTTCTTC
16	TRBD1	many	TRBV4-3	TRBJ2-5	CASSRDFGQGRETQYF	TGCGCCAGCAGCCGAGATTTTGGACAGGGCCGCGAGACCCAGTACTTC
17	TRBD2	few	TRBV29-1	TRBJ2-1	CSVELAGGPSSYNEQFF	TGCAGCGTTGAACTAGCGGGAGGTCCAAGCTCCTACAATGAGCAGTTCTTC
17	TRBD2	medium-sized	TRBV10-3	TRBJ2-2	CAISQNLAGSNTGELFF	TGTGCCATCAGTCAAAATCTAGCGGGTTCGAACACCGGGGAGCTGTTTTTT
12	-	many	TRBV4-2	TRBJ2-7	CASSQFSGEQYF	TGTGCCAGCAGCCAGTTCAGCGGCGAGCAGTACTTC
16	TRBD1	many	TRBV5-1	TRBJ2-1	CASSLGTGGTYNEQFF	TGCGCCAGCAGCTTGGGGACAGGGGGGACCTACAATGAGCAGTTCTTC
15	-	many	TRBV7-3	TRBJ2-3	CASSLGVGAGDTQYF	TGTGCCAGCAGCTTGGGGGTAGGCGCGGGAGATACGCAGTATTTT
15	-	-	TRBV19	TRBJ1-5	CASRNTGYSNQPQHF	TGTGCCAGTAGAAATACAGGTTACAGCAATCAGCCCCAGCATTTT
14	-	many	TRBV5-6	TRBJ1-5	CASSSGTADQPQHF	TGTGCCAGCAGCTCCGGGACCGCGGATCAGCCCCAGCATTTT
16	TRBD2	many	TRBV11-2	TRBJ2-7	CASSLASSGDYYEQYF	TGTGCCAGCAGCTTAGCTAGCAGCGGGGATTACTACGAGCAGTACTTC
12	-	-	TRBV2	TRBJ2-3	CASSADLDTQYF	TGTGCCAGCAGTGCAGACCTAGATACGCAGTATTTT
14	-	few	TRBV20-1	TRBJ1-1	CSAREGGAFTEAFF	TGCAGTGCTAGAGAGGGGGGGGCCTTCACTGAAGCTTTCTTT
14	-	many	TRBV24-1	TRBJ2-1	CATSDPGVSNEQFF	TGTGCCACCAGTGACCCAGGGGTGAGCAATGAGCAGTTCTTC
16	-	many	TRBV4-3	TRBJ2-5	CASSRVSSAPQETQYF	TGCGCCAGCAGCCGGGTCTCTAGCGCCCCCCAAGAGACCCAGTACTTC
11	-	many	TRBV2	TRBJ2-2	CASDTAGELFF	TGTGCCAGCGATACGGCCGGGGAGCTGTTTTTT
15	TRBD2	many	TRBV15	TRBJ2-7	CATSRGREGPYEQYF	TGTGCCACCAGCCGCGGGCGGGAGGGCCCCTACGAGCAGTACTTC
15	-	-	TRBV7-9	TRBJ1-1	CASSLTGTRGTEAFF	TGTGCCAGCAGCCTCACCGGGACGAGGGGCACTGAAGCTTTCTTT
12	TRBD1	many	TRBV24-1	TRBJ1-5	CATIQGVQPQHF	TGTGCCACCATCCAGGGGGTTCAGCCCCAGCATTTT
17	-	many	TRBV6-1	TRBJ2-3	CASSEKTGETSTDTQYF	TGTGCCAGCAGTGAAAAGACAGGAGAGACTAGCACAGATACGCAGTATTTT
16	-	-	TRBV7-2	TRBJ2-5	CASSLGMVGIGETQYF	TGTGCCAGCAGCTTAGGGATGGTCGGGATTGGCGAGACCCAGTACTTC
13	TRBD1	many	TRBV20-1	TRBJ1-4	CSAKDRGPEKLFF	TGCAGTGCTAAAGACAGGGGTCCCGAAAAACTGTTTTTT
17	-	many	TRBV5-6	TRBJ1-6	CASSDRTEGPYNSPLHF	TGTGCCAGCAGCGATCGGACAGAGGGTCCCTATAATTCACCCCTCCACTTT
14	-	-	TRBV20-1	TRBJ2-1	CSAPRSSPYNEQFF	TGCAGTGCCCCTAGGAGCTCCCCCTACAATGAGCAGTTCTTC
17	TRBD1	many	TRBV20-1	TRBJ1-2	CSAREGQAGPLGYGYTF	TGCAGTGCTAGAGAAGGACAGGCCGGTCCCCTAGGCTATGGCTACACCTTC
15	-	many	TRBV5-1	TRBJ1-5	CASSLYGQPNQPQHF	TGCGCCAGCAGCCTATACGGACAGCCCAATCAGCCCCAGCATTTT
19	TRBD2	many	TRBV11-3	TRBJ2-2	CASSQSIFSGRAYTGELFF	TGTGCCAGCAGCCAATCTATTTTTAGCGGGAGGGCCTACACCGGGGAGCTGTTTTTT
12	-	many	TRBV12-3/TRBV12-4	TRBJ2-5	CASSSQGGTQYF	TGTGCCAGCAGTTCTCAGGGTGGGACCCAGTACTTC
14	TRBD2	many	TRBV20-1	TRBJ2-7	CSARPGLATYEQYF	TGCAGTGCTAGGCCGGGACTAGCGACCTACGAGCAGTACTTC
13	-	-	TRBV10-3	TRBJ2-5	CAIGSLAQETQYF	TGTGCCATCGGCTCACTAGCCCAAGAGACCCAGTACTTC
13	-	many	TRBV3-1	TRBJ2-7	CASSLGPPYEQYF	TGTGCCAGCAGCCTAGGACCCCCGTACGAGCAGTACTTC
14	-	many	TRBV7-8	TRBJ2-3	CASSFSRAPDTQYF	TGTGCCAGCAGCTTTAGCAGGGCCCCAGATACGCAGTATTTT
12	TRBD1	-	TRBV2	TRBJ1-5	CASGTGNQPQHF	TGTGCCAGCGGGACAGGGAATCAGCCCCAGCATTTT
11	-	many	TRBV6-4	TRBJ2-1	CASREPREQFF	TGTGCCAGCAGGGAGCCGAGGGAGCAGTTCTTC
12	-	many	TRBV20-1	TRBJ1-2	CSAIKGLHGYTF	TGCAGTGCTATCAAGGGTCTCCACGGCTACACCTTC